The source of this T cell receptor (beta chain) is a study of T cells after somatic rescue of genetic block. The table lists this clone with a count of one. This CDR3 has 14 residues. V lost 1 base to trimming and J lost 8 bases, with 14 bases between them. Germline CDR1 SGHTA, CDR2 FQGNSA. TCRdb's copy holds only in-frame clones and misses some; the assay was immunoSEQ multiplex PCR. Found here are fewer than 150,000 clones, approximately 90% of them singletons; the top ten hold 1.4%. This receptor was identified in a woman in her late teens or twenties. J is TRBJ1-2 and V is TRBV7-2; D might be TRBD1 (6 bases). The sample was peripheral blood mononuclear cells (PBMCs). The CDR3 region has the DNA TGTGCCAGCAGCTTAGGGGGCGGACAGCGAGGCTACACCTTC. Translating gives CASSLGGGQRGYTF.